This T cell receptor beta chain was profiled in a study of brain T cells in children with intractable seizures. Comment on this clone: Antigen specificity is unknown.

This CDR3 comprises 14 residues. Germline-derived CDR1 and CDR2 are SQVTM and ANQGSEA. V gave up 3 bases and J gave up 3 bases; unmatched junction bases: 3. General study results and limits: Viral specificity was inferred only from CDR3 similarity; HCMV serostatus was unknown. Pre-surgery blood may have been undersampled, hiding some clones.

The time point is: blood from clinic visit 5 months post-surgery; TSC patient then seizure free. Surgery cases with the highest brain T cell transcript signatures were chosen for sequencing. Clones were sequenced by immunoSEQ multiplex PCR, and TCRdb holds only the in-frame ones, with some missing. Of around 340,000 clones in the sample, roughly 93% are singletons; the top ten hold 5% to 7%. Sequencing was performed on peripheral blood, taken more than 4 months after surgery. The TCR originated in a boy less than two years old with tuberous sclerosis and intractable seizures. This chain joins TRBV29-1 and TRBJ2-1; 9 nucleotides line up with TRBD2. As DNA, the CDR3 is TGCAGCGTTGAGGATAGCGGGGGCTACAATGAGCAGTTCTTC. This sequence encodes CSVEDSGGYNEQFF.